This entry lists 15 T cell receptor beta chains sequenced from one sample in a study of T-cell memory formation after mild COVID-19. TCRdb ran MiXCR on the 5' RACE reads and lists one entry per CDR3 protein. Found here are about 360,000 distinct CDR3 sequences, over 13% of them singletons; the top ten hold around 22%. What was sequenced was PBMCs or a T cell subset sorted from them (not recorded which). The receptors originated from a man aged 18 to 35 who had mild COVID-19 (a few samples of this study predate the infection). Cell type and time point are not known.

This clonotype was detected only a few times. The chain links TRBV5-5 to TRBJ2-6; the D call may be TRBD1 or TRBD2 (6 bases each). Trimming stripped 4 bases from V and 0 bases from J, with 20 bases between. This CDR3 has 19 residues. Germline V gene sequence: CDR1 SGHKS, CDR2 YYEKEE (reference sequence). In DNA, the CDR3 is TGTGCCAGCAGCCCTAGAAGGGGGGACGGGCGCTCTGGGGCCAACGTCCTGACTTTC. Amino acids: CASSPRRGDGRSGANVLTF.

This clonotype was observed many times. CDR3 bases: TGCGCCAGCAGTGAGCCACTAGGCCTCCAAGAGACCCAGTACTTC. It codes for CASSEPLGLQETQYF. The genes are TRBV10-2 and TRBJ2-5, with D possibly matching TRBD2 (5 bases). The CDR3 is made up of 15 amino acids. Germline values: CDR1 WSHSY, CDR2 SAAADI. Trimming cost V 2 bases and J 1 base, with 11 bases left between them.

This clonotype was counted between two and nine times. The V and J genes are TRBV6-5 and TRBJ1-1; the D gene is possibly TRBD1 (6 bases). Germline V gives CDR1 MNHEY, CDR2 SVGAGI. Trimming removed 2 bases at V and 4 bases at J, with 8 bases between. CDR3 length equals 13 residues. The CDR3 loop is CASSYGRGTEAFF. The CDR3 DNA reads as TGTGCCAGCAGTTACGGCAGGGGCACTGAAGCTTTCTTT.

This chain connects TRBV7-2 to TRBJ2-7; a possible D gene is TRBD2 (6 bases). Germline V gives CDR1 SGHTA, CDR2 FQGNSA. Trimming removed 4 bases at V and 4 bases at J, with 17 bases between. The CDR3 is 15 residues long. The CDR3 DNA reads TGTGCCAGCAGCTCGTCCGGGACTCCCGCTTACGAGCAGTACTTC. Protein sequence: CASSSSGTPAYEQYF. The full variable domain, completed using reference TRBV7-2 and TRBJ2-7, is GAGVSQSPSNKVTEKGKDVELRCDPISGHTALYWYRQSLGQGLEFLIYFQGNSAPDKSGLPSDRFSAERTGGSVSTLTIQRTQQEDSAVYLCASSSSGTPAYEQYFGPGTRLTVT.

This clonotype was counted only a few times. V is TRBV7-8 and J is TRBJ1-5; D may be TRBD1 (6 bases). Germline V gene lookup returns CDR1 SGHVS and CDR2 FQNEAQ. The CDR3 sequence is 16 residues long. V lost 5 bases and J lost 0, with 14 bases in between. This chain's CDR3 is CASSAGQLYSNQPQHF. DNA for the CDR3: TGTGCCAGCAGCGCTGGACAGCTTTATAGCAATCAGCCCCAGCATTTT. Supplemented by reference TRBV7-8 and TRBJ1-5, the full variable domain reads GAGVSQSPRYKVAKRGQDVALRCDPISGHVSLFWYQQALGQGPEFLTYFQNEAQLDKSGLPSDRFFAERPEGSVSTLKIQRTQQEDSAVYLCASSAGQLYSNQPQHFGDGTRLSIL.

At least ten counts were recorded for this clonotype. The chain links TRBV5-1 to TRBJ2-2, with D possibly TRBD1 on 6 matching bases. The V gene's germline CDR1 is SGHRS and CDR2 YFSETQ. V lost 5 bases, J lost 2 bases, and 13 bases lay in between. This CDR3 region has 15 residues. The CDR3 nucleotides read TGCGCCAGCAGGACCGGGACATCAAACACCGGGGAGCTGTTTTTT. Residues: CASRTGTSNTGELFF.

This clonotype was seen a handful of times. In nucleotides, the CDR3 is TGCGCCAGCAGCCAGGCCTGGGGGGGGATTCCAAGGGACTACGAGCAGTACTTC. Translating gives CASSQAWGGIPRDYEQYF. The V call is TRBV4-3, the J call TRBJ2-7; 7 nucleotides agree with TRBD2. Germline CDR1 is LGHNA and CDR2 is YSLEER. Trimming took 3 bases from V and 3 from J; bases not matched to a gene: 17. The CDR3 runs 18 residues.

This clonotype was found many times. The chain has TRBV6-2 or TRBV6-3 and TRBJ2-3; 8 bases line up with TRBD2. Germline-derived CDR1 and CDR2 are MNHEY and SVGEGT. Losses at the gene ends were 5 bases for V and 4 bases for J; bases not matched to a gene: 8. The CDR3 is 15 residues long. CDR3 sequence reads: CASSATGLVPDTQYF. DNA of the CDR3: TGTGCCAGCAGTGCAACGGGACTAGTCCCAGATACGCAGTATTTT.

This clonotype has only a few counts. The V gene is TRBV7-9, the J gene TRBJ2-7; D may be TRBD1 or TRBD2 (5 bases each). Per germline, CDR1 SEHNR and CDR2 FQNEAQ (reference sequence). The CDR3 sequence is 16 residues long. Trimming cost V 4 bases and J 2 bases, with 18 bases left between them. CDR3 nucleotide sequence: TGTGCCAGCAGCTCGACCCGGGACGGTGTGCCCTACGAGCAGTACTTC. It is translated as CASSSTRDGVPYEQYF.

The rearrangement links TRBV2 to TRBJ1-1; D is possibly TRBD1 (5 bases). V was shortened by 6 bases and J by 4 bases, with 27 bases between the two germline ends. The CDR3 covers 18 residues. Germline V CDR1 and CDR2: SNHLY, FYNNEI. The CDR3 region is CASSEKPPGLVSSTEAFF. The CDR3 bases are TGTGCCAGCAGCGAAAAACCGCCAGGGCTGGTGTCTAGCACTGAAGCTTTCTTT.

The chain uses TRBV5-1 and TRBJ1-2, with TRBD1 matching over 12 bases. There are 15 residues in the CDR3. Looked up from germline, CDR1 is SGHRS and CDR2 is YFSETQ. With V trimmed by 4 bases and J by 6 bases, 7 bases remained unmatched. The CDR3 DNA sequence: TGCGCCAGCAGCCGGGCGGGACAGGGGGCGAATGGCTACACCTTC. Its protein is CASSRAGQGANGYTF.

The chain combines TRBV19 with TRBJ1-1; no clear D. The CDR3 spans 13 residues. Germline V gene data show CDR1 as LNHDA and CDR2 as SQIVND (reference sequence). The V and J ends lost 4 bases and 3 bases respectively, with 9 bases between them. The CDR3, as DNA: TGTGCCAGTAGTACGCAGAAGTACACTGAAGCTTTCTTT. It encodes CASSTQKYTEAFF.

The V gene is TRBV5-1, the J gene TRBJ1-6; TRBD1 aligns across 7 bases. CDR1 SGHRS and CDR2 YFSETQ come from the germline V gene. Losses at the gene ends were 4 bases for V and 7 bases for J; bases not matched to a gene: 8. The CDR3 is 15 residues long. In nucleotides, the CDR3 is TGCGCCAGCAGCAGGCAGGGGGATTGGAATTCACCCCTCCACTTT. Amino acid sequence: CASSRQGDWNSPLHF. Full variable domain (missing parts from reference TRBV5-1 and TRBJ1-6): KAGVTQTPRYLIKTRGQQVTLSCSPISGHRSVSWYQQTPGQGLQFLFEYFSETQRNKGNFPGRFSGRQFSNSRSEMNVSTLELGDSALYLCASSRQGDWNSPLHFGNGTRLTVT.

This rearrangement joins TRBV12-3 or TRBV12-4 to TRBJ2-1; D gene unclear. Trimming left V 10 bases short and J 0 bases short, with 7 bases between. The CDR3 spans 12 residues. CDR3 region: CATGDSYNEQFF. The CDR3 nucleotides read TGTGCCACCGGCGACTCCTACAATGAGCAGTTCTTC.

This clonotype has ten or more counts. J is TRBJ1-3 and V is TRBV7-8; possibly TRBD1 for D (6 bases). This CDR3 has 18 amino acids. Per germline, CDR1 SGHVS and CDR2 FQNEAQ. The V end lost 1 base, the J end lost 0 bases, and 16 bases lay between the germline ends. The CDR3 bases are TGTGCCAGCAGCTTAGGTTGGGGGCCGCGTCGCTCTGGAAACACCATATATTTT. Its translation is CASSLGWGPRRSGNTIYF.